These T cell receptor beta chains were read from a single sample in a study of cytomegalovirus exposure and HLA in healthy donors. TCRdb keeps only in-frame clones here, not all; method: immunoSEQ multiplex PCR. This listing includes around 200,000 clones. What was sequenced was PBMCs. These receptors all stem from a woman in her twenties or thirties in good health and CMV-seropositive. The conserved cysteine and the conserved F or W are not part of the CDR3 here.

v_call: TRBV6-6
cdr3_aa: ASSYGASSYNSPLH

v_call: TRBV2
cdr3_aa: ASNPLANTGELF

v_call: TRBV27
cdr3_aa: ASSFTGFQPQH

v_call: TRBV5-1
cdr3_aa: ASSPRVGPSGDYGYT

v_call: TRBV19
cdr3_aa: ASSIVQVDNYGYT

v_call: TRBV27
cdr3_aa: ASSLSSGTVKYEQY

v_call: TRBV9
cdr3_aa: ASTGTSGDGGDTQY

v_call: TRBV9
cdr3_aa: ASCRAASSGNTIY

v_call: TRBV7-2
cdr3_aa: ASSTRGGMNTEAF

v_call: TRBV10-1
cdr3_aa: ASSEQGSRTENEKLF

v_call: TRBV18
cdr3_aa: ASSPTGSNGNTIY

v_call: TRBV27
cdr3_aa: ASSIRTPVLGPYANYGYT

v_call: TRBV19
cdr3_aa: ASNQGHNEKLF

v_call: TRBV5-1
cdr3_aa: ASRSSGTGYYNEQF

v_call: TRBV7-9
cdr3_aa: ASSLNGLAVGEETQY

v_call: TRBV18
cdr3_aa: ASHDDRESTDTQY

v_call: TRBV5-1
cdr3_aa: ASSLVGSHTEAF

v_call: TRBV11-2
cdr3_aa: ASSSIAGGANLAYEQY

v_call: TRBV28
cdr3_aa: ASSLDRFWETQY

v_call: TRBV27
cdr3_aa: ASSPRPQTKTQY

v_call: TRBV2
cdr3_aa: ASTGLATGTDTQY

v_call: TRBV5-1
cdr3_aa: ASMGTDNSPLH

v_call: TRBV5-5
cdr3_aa: ASSMDVQQETQY

v_call: TRBV25-1
cdr3_aa: ASSDPGQDYGYT